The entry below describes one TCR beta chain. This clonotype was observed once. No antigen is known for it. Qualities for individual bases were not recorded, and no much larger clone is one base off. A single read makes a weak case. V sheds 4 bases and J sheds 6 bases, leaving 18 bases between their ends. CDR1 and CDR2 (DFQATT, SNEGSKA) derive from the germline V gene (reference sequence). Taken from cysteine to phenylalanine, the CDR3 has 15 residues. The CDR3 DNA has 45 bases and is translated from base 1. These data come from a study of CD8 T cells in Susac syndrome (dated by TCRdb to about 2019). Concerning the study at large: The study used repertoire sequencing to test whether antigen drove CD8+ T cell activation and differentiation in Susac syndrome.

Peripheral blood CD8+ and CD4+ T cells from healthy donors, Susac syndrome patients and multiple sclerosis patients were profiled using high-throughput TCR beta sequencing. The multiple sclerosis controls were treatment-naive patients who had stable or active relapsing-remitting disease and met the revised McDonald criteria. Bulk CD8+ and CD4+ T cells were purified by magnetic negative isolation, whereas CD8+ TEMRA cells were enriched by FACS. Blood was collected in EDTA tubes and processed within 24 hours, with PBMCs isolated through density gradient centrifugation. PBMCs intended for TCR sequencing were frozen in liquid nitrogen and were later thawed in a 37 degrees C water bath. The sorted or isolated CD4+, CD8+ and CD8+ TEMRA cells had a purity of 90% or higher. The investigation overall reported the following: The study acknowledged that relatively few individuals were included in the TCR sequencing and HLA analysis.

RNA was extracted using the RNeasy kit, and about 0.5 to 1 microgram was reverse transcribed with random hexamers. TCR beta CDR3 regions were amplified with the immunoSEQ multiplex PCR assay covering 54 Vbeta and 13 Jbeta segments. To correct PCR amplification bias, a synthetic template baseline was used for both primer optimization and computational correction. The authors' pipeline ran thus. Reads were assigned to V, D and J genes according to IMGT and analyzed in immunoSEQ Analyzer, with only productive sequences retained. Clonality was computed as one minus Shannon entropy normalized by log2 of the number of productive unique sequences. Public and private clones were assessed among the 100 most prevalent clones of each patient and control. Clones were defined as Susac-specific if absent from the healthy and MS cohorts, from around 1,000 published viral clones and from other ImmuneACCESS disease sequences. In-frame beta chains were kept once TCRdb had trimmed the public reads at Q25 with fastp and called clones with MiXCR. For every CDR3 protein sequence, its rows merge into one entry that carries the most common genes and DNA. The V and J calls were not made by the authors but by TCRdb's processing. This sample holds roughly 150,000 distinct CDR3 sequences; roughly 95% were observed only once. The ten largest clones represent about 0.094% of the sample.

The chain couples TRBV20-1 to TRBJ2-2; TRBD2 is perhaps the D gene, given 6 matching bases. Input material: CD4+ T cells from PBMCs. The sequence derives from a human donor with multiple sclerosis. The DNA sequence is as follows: TGCAGTGCTAAGCGTGGAGGGAACAATCCCGGGGAGCTGTTTTTT. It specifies CSAKRGGNNPGELFF.